Each of the 2 T cell receptor beta chains below was sequenced from the same sample in a study of shared clonotypes between healthy human individuals. The repertoire was sequenced with immunoSEQ multiplex PCR; TCRdb's copy has only in-frame clones and lacks some. The sample includes around 940,000 clones, about 80% seen only once; the top ten take approximately 1.5%. Sequencing used memory CD4+ T cells sorted from blood. Sample subset: CD45RA-negative fraction. These receptors came from a man aged 18 to 29 in good health.

The J gene is TRBJ2-5, the V gene TRBV27; the match to TRBD1 covers 8 bases. In germline, CDR1 is MNHEY, CDR2 SMNVEV (reference sequence). CDR3 length: 14 amino acids. Trimming cost V 5 bases and J 5 bases; bases outside gene matches: 7. The chain's CDR3 is CASSPGQGYETQYF. As DNA, the CDR3 is TGTGCCAGCAGTCCCGGACAGGGTTACGAGACCCAGTACTTC.

Remarks on this clone: Other DNA variants within this sample encode the same CDR3. This sequence joins TRBV7-2 and TRBJ1-5; D remains unclear. Germline CDR1 is SGHTA and CDR2 is FQGNSA. V lost 1 base and J lost 0, with 4 bases in between. The CDR3 loop spans 14 amino acids. The CDR3 loop is CASSLGPSNQPQHF. The DNA for the CDR3 is TGTGCCAGCAGCTTAGGGCCTAGCAATCAGCCCCAGCATTTT.